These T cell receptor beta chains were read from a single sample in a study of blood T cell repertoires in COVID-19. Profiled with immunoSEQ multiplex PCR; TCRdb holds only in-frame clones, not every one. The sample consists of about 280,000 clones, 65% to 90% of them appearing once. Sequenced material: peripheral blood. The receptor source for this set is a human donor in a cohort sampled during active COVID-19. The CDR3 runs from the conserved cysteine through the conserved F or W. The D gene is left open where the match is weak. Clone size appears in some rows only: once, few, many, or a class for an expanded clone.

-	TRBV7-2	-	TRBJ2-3	TGTGCCAGCAGCTTAGTAGCGGACCTGGATACGCAGTATTTT	CASSLVADLDTQYF
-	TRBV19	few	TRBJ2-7	TGTGCCAGTAGTATCGACTCAACCATTTACTACGAGCAGTACTTC	CASSIDSTIYYEQYF
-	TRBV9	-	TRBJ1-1	TGTGCCAGCAGCCCCCTTAGAGTGTCTTCCACTGAAGCTTTCTTT	CASSPLRVSSTEAFF
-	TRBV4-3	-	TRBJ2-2	TGCGCCAGCAGCCAAGATCCCAGGACAACGAACACCGGGGAGCTGTTTTTT	CASSQDPRTTNTGELFF
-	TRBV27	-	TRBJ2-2	TGTGCCAGCAGTTCCGGACAGTACCTCACCGGGGAGCTGTTTTTT	CASSSGQYLTGELFF
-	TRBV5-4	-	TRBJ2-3	TGTGCCAGCAGCCCTTGGGCGGGAAGGAGCACAGATACGCAGTATTTT	CASSPWAGRSTDTQYF
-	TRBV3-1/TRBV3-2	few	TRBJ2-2	TGTGCCAGCAGCCGCGGGTCGGAGCTGTTTTTT	CASSRGSELFF
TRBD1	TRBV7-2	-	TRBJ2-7	TGTGCCAGCAGCTTGGGAATCCGGGGACAGGGGTTCGAGCAGTACTTC	CASSLGIRGQGFEQYF
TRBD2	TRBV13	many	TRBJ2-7	TGTGCCAGCAGCCCCGGGGGGGCCAACAACGAGCAGTACTTC	CASSPGGANNEQYF
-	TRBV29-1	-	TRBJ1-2	TGCAGCGTTGGAGAGGGCTTGGACTATGGCTACACCTTC	CSVGEGLDYGYTF
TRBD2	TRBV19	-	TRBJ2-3	TGTGCCAGTAGTATCAGGGACTATCAGGGCACAGATACGCAGTATTTT	CASSIRDYQGTDTQYF
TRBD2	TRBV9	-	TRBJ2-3	TGTGCCAGCAGCCCTCTAGCGGGAGGGGGCACAGATACGCAGTATTTT	CASSPLAGGGTDTQYF
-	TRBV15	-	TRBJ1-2	TGTGCCACCAGCCCAGGGCCACGCAGCTATGGCTACACCTTC	CATSPGPRSYGYTF
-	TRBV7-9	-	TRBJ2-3	TGTGCCAGCAGCGAATTAGCCCTTCGATCCCACGACACAGATACGCAGTATTTT	CASSELALRSHDTDTQYF
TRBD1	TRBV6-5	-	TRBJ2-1	TGTGCCAGCAGTTACTCGCGGACAGGGGTGTACAATGAGCAGTTCTTC	CASSYSRTGVYNEQFF
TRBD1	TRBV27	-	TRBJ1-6	TGTGCCAGCAGTTCCCCCAGGGGGCCTACAGTCTATCCCCTCCACTTT	CASSSPRGPTVYPLHF
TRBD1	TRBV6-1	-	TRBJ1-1	TGTGCCAGCAGTGCCCCTTACAGGGGGCTGAACACTGAAGCTTTCTTT	CASSAPYRGLNTEAFF
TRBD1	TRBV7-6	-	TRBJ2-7	TGTGCCAGCAGCTGGGGACAGGGAGCTCGCCAGCAGTACTTC	CASSWGQGARQQYF
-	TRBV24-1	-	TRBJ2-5	TGTGCCACCAGTGATTCCACACAGGGAAAGACCCAGTACTTC	CATSDSTQGKTQYF
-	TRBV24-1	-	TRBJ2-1	TGTGCCACCAGTGATGGGCTATCGAGCTCCTACAATGAGCAGTTCTTC	CATSDGLSSSYNEQFF
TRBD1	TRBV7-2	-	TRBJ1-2	TGTGCCAGCAGCTGGACAGGGGGCGCGACCTTC	CASSWTGGATF
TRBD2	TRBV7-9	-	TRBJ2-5	TGTGCCAGCACTGGGGGGGTCAAAGAGACCCAGTACTTC	CASTGGVKETQYF
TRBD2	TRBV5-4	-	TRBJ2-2	TGTGCCAGCCGATACCTTTTAGCGGGAACGAACACCGGGGAGCTGTTTTTT	CASRYLLAGTNTGELFF
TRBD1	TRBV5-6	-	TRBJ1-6	TGTGCCAGCAAATCATGGGGACAGATTAATTCACCCCTCCACTTT	CASKSWGQINSPLHF
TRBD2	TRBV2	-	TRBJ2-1	TGTGCCAGCAGTAGGACTAGTGGATCCTACAATGAGCAGTTCTTC	CASSRTSGSYNEQFF
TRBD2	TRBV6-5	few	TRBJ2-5	TGTGCCAGTCGTGGGGGAGCGGGAGGACAAGAGACCCAGTACTTC	CASRGGAGGQETQYF
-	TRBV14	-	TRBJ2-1	TGTGCCAGCAGCCAAGCCGGACAGACCCAGGGCGGTGAGCAGTTCTTC	CASSQAGQTQGGEQFF
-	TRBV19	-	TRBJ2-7	TGTGCCACCGTACAGGGCTACGAGCAGTACTTC	CATVQGYEQYF
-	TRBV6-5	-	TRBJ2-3	TGTGCCAGCGTGCCCAGCGACACAGATACGCAGTATTTT	CASVPSDTDTQYF
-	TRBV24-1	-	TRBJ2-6	TGTGCCACAGGAGTATCCCACTCTGGGGCCAACGTCCTGACTTTC	CATGVSHSGANVLTF
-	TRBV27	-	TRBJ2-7	TGTGCCAGCCGTACGTTAAGACGGGTCACCTACGAGCAGTACTTC	CASRTLRRVTYEQYF
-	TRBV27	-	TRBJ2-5	TGTGCCAGCAGTTTTGCGATCCAAGAGACCCAGTACTTC	CASSFAIQETQYF
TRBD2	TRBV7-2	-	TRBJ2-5	TGTGCCAGCAGCTTAGCATACGGGGGGGGGCTGGAGACCCAGTACTTC	CASSLAYGGGLETQYF
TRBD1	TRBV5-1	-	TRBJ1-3	TGCGCCAGCAGCTCTACCACAGGGACAGCTGGAAACACCATATATTTT	CASSSTTGTAGNTIYF
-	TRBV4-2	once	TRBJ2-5	TGTGCCAGCAGCCAAGATCTGGAGACCCAGTACTTC	CASSQDLETQYF
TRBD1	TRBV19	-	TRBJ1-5	TGTGCCAGTAGTATTCAGGGGGCCCGAGGCAATCAGCCCCAGCATTTT	CASSIQGARGNQPQHF
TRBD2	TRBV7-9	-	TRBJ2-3	TGTGCCAGCAGCTTTGGTGTAGCGGGAGTTGGAGATACGCAGTATTTT	CASSFGVAGVGDTQYF
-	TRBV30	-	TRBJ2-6	TGTGCCTGGAGTTCCTCCTCCGACGTCCTGACTTTC	CAWSSSSDVLTF
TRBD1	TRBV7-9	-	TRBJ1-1	TGTGCCAGCAGCTTAGGTCGACAGGGGGACACTGAAGCTTTCTTT	CASSLGRQGDTEAFF
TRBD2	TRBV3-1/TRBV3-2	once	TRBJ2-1	TGTGCCAGCAGCCAAGATGGCGGGAGGCGGTTAAATGAGCAGTTCTTC	CASSQDGGRRLNEQFF